This entry lists 24 T cell receptor beta chains sequenced from one sample in a study of cytomegalovirus exposure and HLA in healthy donors. The PCR contained 60 Vbeta and 13 Jbeta primers. Sequencing was performed with immunoSEQ multiplex PCR; in TCRdb, only in-frame clones are kept and a portion is missing. In the table there are 140,000 or so clones, 65% to 75% of which are singletons. The sequenced material came from PBMCs. Receptors originate from a man in his 60s in good health and CMV-seronegative.

V gene TRBV20-1 combines with J gene TRBJ1-1; D unclear. Germline CDR1 and CDR2: DFQATT and SNEGSKA (reference sequence). The CDR3 sequence is 11 residues long. The germline V and J ends were trimmed by 3 bases and 11 bases, with 13 bases remaining between them. The CDR3 nucleotides are TGCAGTGCTAGTGGAAATCAGGCGGCTTTCTTT. Amino acid sequence: CSASGNQAAFF.

The chain recombines TRBV6-5 with TRBJ2-3; 7 nucleotides agree with TRBD1. The V and J ends lost 6 bases and 0 bases, in that order; junction bases with no gene match: 0. There are 13 residues in the CDR3. In germline, CDR1 is MNHEY, CDR2 SVGAGI. The CDR3 loop reads CASRTGSTDTQYF. CDR3 sequence (DNA): TGTGCCAGCAGGACAGGGAGCACAGATACGCAGTATTTT.

This clone has a handful of counts. The J gene is TRBJ1-1, the V gene TRBV18, with 7 bases that match TRBD1. Per the germline V gene, CDR1 is KGHSH and CDR2 is LQKENI. Trimming took 3 bases from V and 1 from J; bases not matched to a gene: 2. The CDR3 has 14 amino acids. The CDR3 region is CASSPGTANTEAFF. The DNA for the CDR3 is TGTGCCAGCTCACCCGGGACAGCGAACACTGAAGCTTTCTTT.

This clone has just one count. The gene calls are TRBV28 and TRBJ1-1; possible D gene TRBD1, 5 bases. V gave up 5 bases and J gave up 6 bases, with 19 bases separating them. Germline CDR1 and CDR2: MDHEN and SYDVKM. The CDR3 runs to 15 residues. CDR3 nucleotides: TGTGCCAGCAGTCCCCGACAGCCTATCTCCCCTGAAGCTTTCTTT. This sequence encodes CASSPRQPISPEAFF.

The chain is built from TRBV6-6 and TRBJ2-3; 10 positions agree with TRBD2. Germline trimming cut 2 bases from V and 6 bases from J; bases unmatched to any gene: 8. Germline values: CDR1 MNHNY, CDR2 SVGAGI (reference sequence). This CDR3 comprises 16 residues. CDR3 in amino acids: CASSYMASGRADTQYF. CDR3 DNA sequence: TGTGCCAGCAGTTACATGGCTAGCGGGAGAGCGGATACGCAGTATTTT.

The V call is TRBV5-1, the J call TRBJ1-1, with TRBD1 matching 9 bases. V was pared by 1 base and J by 1 base, with 2 bases of the junction left unmatched. Germline CDR1 and CDR2: SGHRS and YFSETQ. The CDR3 sequence is 15 residues long. The CDR3 region is CASSLKGQGNTEAFF. In DNA, the CDR3 is TGCGCCAGCAGCTTGAAGGGACAGGGGAACACTGAAGCTTTCTTT.

This chain connects TRBV10-3 to TRBJ1-5; 9 bases are shared with TRBD1. The CDR3 spans 16 residues. V lost 2 bases, J lost 2 bases, and 4 bases stayed unmatched. Germline CDR1 ENHRY, CDR2 SYGVKD. As DNA, the CDR3 is TGTGCCATCAGTGAGCGTACAGGGGGCCGCAATCAGCCCCAGCATTTT. Translation: CAISERTGGRNQPQHF.

This clone was detected only a few times. The rearrangement uses TRBV9 and TRBJ2-2; no firm D call. Trimming cost V 0 bases and J 7 bases, with 7 bases left between them. Germline values: CDR1 SGDLS, CDR2 YYNGEE. CDR3 length equals 13 residues. The CDR3 DNA follows: TGTGCCAGCAGCGTAGAACCAGGCGGGGAGCTGTTTTTT. Translated, it gives CASSVEPGGELFF.

V usage is TRBV27 and J usage is TRBJ1-3; D is uncertain. V was clipped by 3 bases and J by 2 bases, with 8 bases between them. Germline CDR1 MNHEY, CDR2 SMNVEV (reference sequence). This CDR3 spans 14 amino acids. CDR3 sequence: CASSFRGTGNTIYF. DNA of the CDR3: TGTGCCAGCAGTTTCCGAGGGACTGGAAACACCATATATTTT.

This chain joins TRBV5-4 and TRBJ2-5; 10 bases agree with TRBD2. Germline-derived CDR1 and CDR2 are SGHNT and YYREEE (reference sequence). The CDR3 sequence is 15 residues long. The V gene end was trimmed by 4 bases and the J gene end by 2 bases; junction bases not matched to a gene: 5. CDR3 amino acids: CASSKGLADQETQYF. Written as DNA, the CDR3 is TGTGCCAGCAGCAAAGGACTAGCGGATCAAGAGACCCAGTACTTC. The complete variable domain, with remaining parts taken from reference TRBV5-4 and TRBJ2-5, reads ETGVTQSPTHLIKTRGQQVTLRCSSQSGHNTVSWYQQALGQGPQFIFQYYREEENGRGNFPPRFSGLQFPNYSSELNVNALELDDSALYLCASSKGLADQETQYFGPGTRLLVL.

The rearrangement joins TRBV15 to TRBJ2-5, with 8 positions matching TRBD1. V lost 0 bases to trimming and J lost 5 bases; unmatched junction nucleotides: 5. Germline V gives CDR1 LNHNV, CDR2 YYDKDF (reference sequence). CDR3 length: 15 residues. Here the CDR3 DNA reads TGTGCCACCAGCAGAGAGCCAGGGGGCCAGGAGACCCAGTACTTC. This gives the protein CATSREPGGQETQYF.

The V gene is TRBV5-1, the J gene TRBJ2-1, with TRBD2 matching over 8 bases. The CDR3 is 16 residues long. Germline V lookup: CDR1 SGHRS, CDR2 YFSETQ. With 4 bases clipped from V and 10 bases from J, the junction kept 16 bases outside the gene matches. The CDR3 coding sequence is TGCGCCAGCAGCCTTGCCGGGACTAGGGAAGGAGAGGAGCAGTTCTTC. Its translation: CASSLAGTREGEEQFF. The full variable domain, with the rest looked up from reference TRBV5-1 and TRBJ2-1, is KAGVTQTPRYLIKTRGQQVTLSCSPISGHRSVSWYQQTPGQGLQFLFEYFSETQRNKGNFPGRFSGRQFSNSRSEMNVSTLELGDSALYLCASSLAGTREGEEQFFGPGTRLTVL.

The chain combines TRBV7-6 with TRBJ2-7; 9 bases match TRBD1. V was clipped by 5 bases and J by 2 bases; unmatched bases: 4. The CDR3 extends over 14 amino acids. Germline-derived CDR1 and CDR2 are SGHVS and FNYEAQ. The CDR3: CASSGGQGPYEQYF. The CDR3 DNA sequence: TGTGCCAGCAGCGGGGGACAGGGTCCCTACGAGCAGTACTTC.

The J gene is TRBJ2-7, the V gene TRBV7-8; D ambiguous. Trimming pared 3 bases from V and 0 bases from J, leaving 9 bases between. CDR3 length: 14 residues. Looked up from germline, CDR1 is SGHVS and CDR2 is FQNEAQ. The CDR3, as DNA: TGTGCCAGCAGCTTGTCCTTCTACTCCTACGAGCAGTACTTC. Protein sequence: CASSLSFYSYEQYF.

This clone has only a few counts. V gene TRBV28 combines with J gene TRBJ1-1, with D unresolved. V lost 5 bases, J lost 7 bases, and 17 bases lay in between. The CDR3 length is 14 residues. Germline loops: CDR1 MDHEN, CDR2 SYDVKM. CDR3 in DNA: TGTGCCAGCAGTCCCCATAGCGATGCGGGTGAAGCTTTCTTT. This translates into CASSPHSDAGEAFF.

This chain links TRBV18 with TRBJ2-5, with 7 bases that match TRBD2. Germline V gives CDR1 KGHSH, CDR2 LQKENI. Trimming removed 1 base from V and 1 base from J; junction bases left unmatched: 0. The CDR3 consists of 14 residues. In nucleotides, the CDR3 is TGTGCCAGCTCACCACAGCGGGGCCAAGAGACCCAGTACTTC. Translation: CASSPQRGQETQYF.

Here the CDR3 DNA reads TGTGCCTGGAACCCTATGCGGACAGGTGAGCAGTACTTC. Amino acids: CAWNPMRTGEQYF. The chain has TRBV30 and TRBJ2-5; 7 nucleotides match TRBD1. The V gene's germline CDR1 is GTSNPN and CDR2 SVGIG (reference sequence). The CDR3 loop spans 13 amino acids. V was pared by 4 bases and J by 11 bases, with 13 bases of the junction left unmatched.

The chain links TRBV5-1 to TRBJ2-3, with 12 bases fitting TRBD2. With V trimmed by 4 bases and J by 4 bases, 7 bases remained unmatched. CDR1 and CDR2 from the germline V gene are SGHRS and YFSETQ. CDR3 length: 16 residues. The DNA of the CDR3 is TGCGCCAGCAGCCAAGGACTAGCGGGAAGGGCAGATACGCAGTATTTT. This translates into CASSQGLAGRADTQYF.

The V and J genes are TRBV19 and TRBJ2-2; 8 bases line up with TRBD1. Losses at the gene ends were 10 bases for V and 4 bases for J; bases not matched to a gene: 8. Per germline, CDR1 LNHDA and CDR2 SQIVND (reference sequence). The CDR3 has 14 amino acids. The CDR3 here is CATRTGYGTGELFF. CDR3 coding DNA: TGTGCCACTAGGACAGGGTACGGCACCGGGGAGCTGTTTTTT.

The chain links TRBV28 to TRBJ2-5; 10 nucleotides line up with TRBD2. J lost 5 bases, V lost 4 bases, and 7 bases had no gene match. Germline lookup yields CDR1 MDHEN and CDR2 SYDVKM. This CDR3 is built from 15 residues. This chain's CDR3 is CASSSRLAGGETQYF. The DNA of the CDR3 is TGTGCCAGCAGTTCCCGACTAGCGGGCGGGGAGACCCAGTACTTC.

This chain links TRBV9 with TRBJ2-3; 14 positions match TRBD2. The V and J ends lost 5 bases and 4 bases, in that order; junction bases with no gene match: 9. The CDR3 is made up of 17 amino acids. Germline CDR1 is SGDLS and CDR2 is YYNGEE. The CDR3 here is CASRPSGTSGSADTQYF. The DNA for the CDR3 is TGTGCCAGCAGGCCCTCCGGGACTAGCGGGAGTGCAGATACGCAGTATTTT.

This chain's CDR3 is CASSLEAGHEQYF. The CDR3 nucleotides read TGTGCCAGCAGCTTAGAGGCAGGCCACGAGCAGTACTTC. The V call is TRBV11-3, the J call TRBJ2-7; D gene ambiguous. The CDR3 spans 13 residues. The germline CDR1 and CDR2 sequences are SGHNT and YENEEA. V lost 0 bases and J lost 5, with 8 bases in between.

CDR3 loop: CASSPGTDYNEQFF. The CDR3 coding sequence is TGCGCCAGCAGCCCCGGGACTGATTACAATGAGCAGTTCTTC. V usage is TRBV5-1 and J usage is TRBJ2-1; D possibly corresponds to TRBD2 (6 bases). CDR3 length equals 14 residues. CDR1 and CDR2 (germline): SGHRS, YFSETQ. V was cut by 4 bases and J by 4 bases, with 12 bases left in between.

The rearrangement joins TRBV5-1 to TRBJ2-7; a possible D gene is TRBD1 (5 bases). V was trimmed by 2 bases and J by 5 bases, leaving 8 bases between them. The CDR3 runs 12 residues. Germline CDR1 and CDR2: SGHRS and YFSETQ. CDR3 DNA: TGCGCCAGCAGCTTTTCAGGGCACGAGCAGTACTTC. It encodes CASSFSGHEQYF.